Presented here are 21 T cell receptor beta chains from one specimen sequenced in a study of blood T cells in healthy people across ages. The authors ran a second PCR of roughly 6 to 12 cycles using a sample-barcoded 5' primer and a J-beta primer mix. Each CDR3 protein is one row after TCRdb ran MiXCR on the 5' RACE reads. This table has some 900,000 distinct CDR3 sequences, around 49% appearing once. Sequencing input: blood. Every receptor here comes from a young man in good health.

The CDR3 region has the DNA TGTGCCAGCAGTTACGACAGGGGGCGCACTCAGCCCCAGCATTTT. This encodes CASSYDRGRTQPQHF. The chain joins TRBV6-2 or TRBV6-3 to TRBJ1-5; 10 bases match TRBD1. V was pared by 2 bases and J by 6 bases, with 4 bases of the junction left unmatched. CDR3 length: 15 residues. Germline V CDR1 and CDR2: MNHEY, SVGEGT.

V usage is TRBV12-3 or TRBV12-4 and J usage is TRBJ2-4; D is unclear. V was pared by 5 bases and J by 13 bases, with 18 bases between. The CDR3 has 13 residues. CDR3 coding DNA: TGTGCCAGCAGTCCTTTTCCAAACCTCAGGCAGTACTTC. Encoded protein: CASSPFPNLRQYF.

The chain employs TRBV7-2 and TRBJ2-1, with 14 bases identical to TRBD2. This CDR3 is built from 17 residues. The junction had 5 bases not matched to a gene; V was cut back by 5 bases and J by 2 bases. The V gene's germline CDR1 is SGHTA and CDR2 FQGNSA. CDR3 nucleotide sequence: TGTGCCAGCAGCGTGACTAGCGGGGGGGCCGCCTACAATGAGCAGTTCTTC. Its protein is CASSVTSGGAAYNEQFF.

The rearrangement joins TRBV7-9 to TRBJ2-3; tentative D call: TRBD2 (6 bases). V shed 6 bases and J shed 6 bases, with 19 bases lying between them. This CDR3 is built from 15 residues. The germline CDR1 and CDR2 sequences are SEHNR and FQNEAQ (reference sequence). CDR3 in DNA: TGTGCCAGCAGTCGTGCCGGGACTGCACAGGATACGCAGTATTTT. This sequence encodes CASSRAGTAQDTQYF.

The chain recombines TRBV7-2 with TRBJ2-7, with D uncertain. CDR3 size: 13 residues. Germline CDR1 SGHTA, CDR2 FQGNSA. V was clipped by 8 bases and J by 0 bases, with 11 bases between them. The CDR3 here is CASGVQSSYEQYF. CDR3 sequence (DNA): TGTGCCAGCGGGGTCCAAAGCTCCTACGAGCAGTACTTC.

The rearrangement joins TRBV18 to TRBJ1-2, with 8 bases aligning to TRBD1. The germline gives CDR1 KGHSH, CDR2 LQKENI. The V segment lost 3 bases and the J segment 6 bases; nucleotides outside the gene matches: 15. The CDR3 is made up of 17 amino acids. This CDR3 is CASSPKEGQGLVHGYTF. The CDR3 region has the DNA TGTGCCAGCTCACCTAAAGAAGGACAGGGCCTTGTCCATGGCTACACCTTC.

Only one count was recorded for this clonotype. This chain links TRBV3-1 with TRBJ2-3, with 7 bases fitting TRBD2. The CDR3 consists of 16 residues. Looked up from germline, CDR1 is LGHDT and CDR2 is YNNKEL (reference sequence). V lost 4 bases to trimming and J lost 5 bases; unmatched junction nucleotides: 12. CDR3 region: CASSLTRGGGRDTQYF. CDR3 coding DNA: TGTGCCAGCAGCCTGACAAGGGGCGGGGGACGAGATACGCAGTATTTT.

The V call is TRBV27, the J call TRBJ1-5; unclear D gene. V lost 2 bases and J lost 7, with 9 bases in between. Germline-derived CDR1 and CDR2 are MNHEY and SMNVEV (reference sequence). This CDR3 is 13 amino acids long. CDR3 loop: CASSLQSSQPQHF. The CDR3 bases are TGTGCCAGCAGTTTACAAAGTTCACAGCCCCAGCATTTT.

The gene calls are TRBV20-1 and TRBJ2-5; possible D gene TRBD1, 6 bases. Germline CDR1 is DFQATT and CDR2 is SNEGSKA (reference sequence). The CDR3 sequence is 14 residues long. The V and J ends lost 6 bases and 3 bases respectively, with 17 bases between them. The CDR3 spells CSARRGNREETQYF. CDR3 sequence (DNA): TGCAGTGCCCGCCGAGGGAACAGGGAAGAGACCCAGTACTTC.

The gene calls are TRBV20-1 and TRBJ2-7; perhaps D is TRBD1 or TRBD2 (5 bases each). TRBJ2-5 matches the DNA end more closely, so the J call is doubtful. The CDR3 has 15 residues. Germline values: CDR1 DFQATT, CDR2 SNEGSKA (reference sequence). The CDR3 nucleotides are TGCAGTGCTAGGTCGGCCAGGGAGAGGCAAGAGACCCAGTACTTC. Translation gives CSARSARERQETQYF.

The gene calls are TRBV4-3 and TRBJ2-2; D gene unclear. V was trimmed by 4 bases and J by 0 bases, leaving 9 bases between them. The CDR3 has 15 residues. The germline gives CDR1 LGHNA, CDR2 YSLEER. The CDR3 region has the DNA TGCGCCAGCAGCCCGCGGCCCGCGAACACCGGGGAGCTGTTTTTT. This gives the protein CASSPRPANTGELFF.

CDR3 loop: CASSESGQGYQPQHF. CDR3 nucleotide sequence: TGTGCCAGCAGTGAATCCGGACAGGGCTATCAGCCCCAGCATTTT. The rearrangement joins TRBV6-1 to TRBJ1-5; 8 bases map to TRBD1. V dropped 2 bases and J dropped 5; count of bases not matched to a gene: 5. Germline V CDR1 and CDR2: MNHNS, SASEGT. The length of the CDR3 is 15 residues.

This clonotype has just a few counts. The J gene is TRBJ1-2, the V gene TRBV7-2; no reliable D call. Germline CDR1 SGHTA, CDR2 FQGNSA. This CDR3 comprises 13 residues. V gave up 5 bases and J gave up 1 base, with 8 bases separating them. The CDR3 DNA is TGTGCCAGCAGCCGAGAGGGTAACTATGGCTACACCTTC. Its protein product is CASSREGNYGYTF. Full variable domain (missing parts from reference TRBV7-2 and TRBJ1-2): GAGVSQSPSNKVTEKGKDVELRCDPISGHTALYWYRQSLGQGLEFLIYFQGNSAPDKSGLPSDRFSAERTGGSVSTLTIQRTQQEDSAVYLCASSREGNYGYTFGSGTRLTVV.

This chain uses TRBV6-2 or TRBV6-3 with TRBJ2-3, with TRBD2 matching over 7 bases. CDR3 length: 16 amino acids. V dropped 2 bases and J dropped 0; count of bases not matched to a gene: 5. The V gene's germline CDR1 is MNHEY and CDR2 SVGEGT. CDR3 nucleotide sequence: TGTGCCAGCAGTTACGTCAGCGGGGTCAGCACAGATACGCAGTATTTT. It codes for CASSYVSGVSTDTQYF.

The chain couples TRBV7-2 to TRBJ2-7, with a possible D match to TRBD1 (5 bases). The germline V and J ends were trimmed by 2 bases and 3 bases, with 14 bases remaining between them. Germline V lookup: CDR1 SGHTA, CDR2 FQGNSA. The CDR3 totals 15 residues. The CDR3 bases are TGTGCCAGCAGCTTAATCCCAGGGATGGGCTACGAGCAGTACTTC. Translation gives CASSLIPGMGYEQYF.

Comments on this clonotype: A much more abundant neighbour one base away suggests this may be a read error. V usage is TRBV29-1 and J usage is TRBJ2-3; no clear D gene. The CDR3 has 14 amino acids. Germline loops: CDR1 SQVTM, CDR2 ANQGSEA. V dropped 7 bases and J dropped 4 bases, with 18 bases sitting between them. CDR3: CSGAGVKSADTQYF. CDR3 DNA: TGCAGCGGGGCTGGGGTGAAGAGCGCAGATACGCAGTATTTT.

The sample holds a few counts of this clonotype. The CDR3 bases are TGTGCCAGCAGCGCCTACGGGGGGGACTACGAGCAGTACTTC. Translating gives CASSAYGGDYEQYF. The chain combines TRBV9 with TRBJ2-7, with 8 bases matching TRBD2. V trimming: 3 bases; J trimming: 3 bases; junction bases outside the gene matches: 5. This CDR3 is built from 14 residues. Germline CDR1 reads SGDLS; CDR2 reads YYNGEE.

The chain uses TRBV6-2 or TRBV6-3 and TRBJ1-2; no firm D call. The CDR3 loop spans 14 amino acids. Germline-derived CDR1 and CDR2 are MNHEY and SVGEGT. The V end was cut by 5 bases, the J end by 5 bases, with 15 bases between. The CDR3 protein is CASSRTEPLYGYTF. The CDR3 DNA is TGTGCCAGCAGTCGGACCGAGCCTTTGTATGGCTACACCTTC.

Here the CDR3 reads CASSHGGGLSTDTQYF. In DNA, the CDR3 is TGTGCCAGCAGCCACGGCGGGGGGCTCAGCACAGATACGCAGTATTTT. This chain joins TRBV6-5 and TRBJ2-3, with 8 bases identical to TRBD2. Germline V lookup: CDR1 MNHEY, CDR2 SVGAGI. Trimming cost V 6 bases and J 0 bases; bases outside gene matches: 8. CDR3 length equals 16 residues.

This clonotype was detected only a few times. The chain employs TRBV27 and TRBJ1-2, with TRBD1 identical over 7 bases. CDR1 is MNHEY, CDR2 SMNVEV, per germline (reference sequence). The J segment lost 6 bases and the V segment lost 3 bases, leaving 7 bases of the junction unmatched. The CDR3 covers 14 residues. The CDR3 protein is CASSFLTGRDGYTF. Written as DNA, the CDR3 is TGTGCCAGCAGTTTCCTGACAGGGCGGGATGGCTACACCTTC.

The sample holds a few counts of this clonotype. The chain uses TRBV7-9 and TRBJ2-5; D is undetermined. Germline assignment: CDR1 SEHNR and CDR2 FQNEAQ (reference sequence). Between the trimmed V and J ends, which lost 1 base and 5 bases, there was a span of 11 bases. This CDR3 region has 14 residues. CDR3 amino acids: CASSLGRSHETQYF. The CDR3 DNA reads TGTGCCAGCAGCTTAGGTCGTAGCCACGAGACCCAGTACTTC.